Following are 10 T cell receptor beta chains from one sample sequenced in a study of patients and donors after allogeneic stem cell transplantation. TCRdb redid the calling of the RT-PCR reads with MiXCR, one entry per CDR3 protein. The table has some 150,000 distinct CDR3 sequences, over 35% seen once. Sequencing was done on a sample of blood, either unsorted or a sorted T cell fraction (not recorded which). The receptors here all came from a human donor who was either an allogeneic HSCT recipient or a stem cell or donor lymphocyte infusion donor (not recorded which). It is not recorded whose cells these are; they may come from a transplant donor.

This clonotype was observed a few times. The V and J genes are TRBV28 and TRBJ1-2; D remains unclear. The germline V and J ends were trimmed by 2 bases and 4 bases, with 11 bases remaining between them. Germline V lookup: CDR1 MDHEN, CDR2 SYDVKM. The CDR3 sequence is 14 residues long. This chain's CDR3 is CASSLREKSYGYTF. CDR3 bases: TGTGCCAGCAGTTTAAGGGAAAAGAGCTATGGCTACACCTTC.

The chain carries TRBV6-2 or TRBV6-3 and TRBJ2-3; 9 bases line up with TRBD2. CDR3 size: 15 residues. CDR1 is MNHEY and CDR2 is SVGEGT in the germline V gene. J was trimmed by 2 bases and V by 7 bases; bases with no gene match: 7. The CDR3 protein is CASKLSGGNTDTQYF. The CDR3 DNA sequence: TGTGCCAGCAAGCTGAGCGGGGGGAACACAGATACGCAGTATTTT.

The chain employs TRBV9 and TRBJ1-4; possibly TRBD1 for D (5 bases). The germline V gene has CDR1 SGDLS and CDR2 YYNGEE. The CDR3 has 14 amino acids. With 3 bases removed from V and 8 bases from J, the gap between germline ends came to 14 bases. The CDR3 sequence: CASSASRDQEKLFF. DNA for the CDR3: TGTGCCAGCAGCGCAAGCCGGGACCAAGAAAAACTGTTTTTT. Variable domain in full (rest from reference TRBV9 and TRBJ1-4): DSGVTQTPKHLITATGQRVTLRCSPRSGDLSVYWYQQSLDQGLQFLIQYYNGEERAKGNILERFSAQQFPDLHSELNLSSLELGDSALYFCASSASRDQEKLFFGSGTQLSVL.

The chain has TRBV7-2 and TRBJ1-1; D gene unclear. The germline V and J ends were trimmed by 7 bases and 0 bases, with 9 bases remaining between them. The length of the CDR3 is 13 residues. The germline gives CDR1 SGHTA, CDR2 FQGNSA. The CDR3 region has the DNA TGTGCCAGCACTTTCCGAGTGAACACTGAAGCTTTCTTT. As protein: CASTFRVNTEAFF.

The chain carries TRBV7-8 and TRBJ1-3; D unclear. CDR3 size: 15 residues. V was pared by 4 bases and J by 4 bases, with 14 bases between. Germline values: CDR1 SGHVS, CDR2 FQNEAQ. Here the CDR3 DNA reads TGTGCCAGCAGCTCCACCTCGGGGTCCGGAAACACCATATATTTT. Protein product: CASSSTSGSGNTIYF.

The CDR3 sequence is CASSPGQGAGTQYF. The DNA for the CDR3 is TGTGCCAGCAGTCCCGGACAGGGAGCGGGGACCCAGTACTTC. The chain links TRBV12-3 or TRBV12-4 to TRBJ2-5; 8 bases are shared with TRBD1. Losses at the gene ends were 5 bases for V and 7 bases for J; bases not matched to a gene: 9. The CDR3 covers 14 residues.

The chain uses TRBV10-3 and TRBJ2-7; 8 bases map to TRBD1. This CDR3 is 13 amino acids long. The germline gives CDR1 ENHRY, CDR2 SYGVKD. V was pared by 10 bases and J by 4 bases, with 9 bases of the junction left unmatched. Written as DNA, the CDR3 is TGTGCCACCAAACAGGGACAGGAGTACGAGCAGTACTTC. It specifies CATKQGQEYEQYF.

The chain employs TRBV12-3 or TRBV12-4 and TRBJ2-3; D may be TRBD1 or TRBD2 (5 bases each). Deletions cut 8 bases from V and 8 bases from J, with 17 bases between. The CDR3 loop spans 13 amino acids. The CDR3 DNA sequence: TGTGCCAGCGGTGACGGCGGTGGGGGTACGCAGTATTTT. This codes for CASGDGGGGTQYF.

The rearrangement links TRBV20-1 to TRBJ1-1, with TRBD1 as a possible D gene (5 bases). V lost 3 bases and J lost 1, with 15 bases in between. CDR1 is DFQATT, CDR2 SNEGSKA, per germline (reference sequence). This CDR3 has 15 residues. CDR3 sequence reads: CSARTAGRANTEAFF. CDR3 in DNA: TGCAGTGCTAGGACTGCGGGGCGGGCGAACACTGAAGCTTTCTTT.

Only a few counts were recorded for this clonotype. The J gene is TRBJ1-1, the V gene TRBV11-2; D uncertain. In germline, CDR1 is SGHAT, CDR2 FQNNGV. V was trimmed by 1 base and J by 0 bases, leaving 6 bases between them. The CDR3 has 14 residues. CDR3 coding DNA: TGTGCCAGCAGCTTAGTCAGCATGAACACTGAAGCTTTCTTT. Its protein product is CASSLVSMNTEAFF. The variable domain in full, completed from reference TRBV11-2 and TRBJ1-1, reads EAGVAQSPRYKIIEKRQSVAFWCNPISGHATLYWYQQILGQGPKLLIQFQNNGVVDDSQLPKDRFSAERLKGVDSTLKIQPAKLEDSAVYLCASSLVSMNTEAFFGQGTRLTVV.